What follows are 21 T cell receptor beta chains derived from one specimen sequenced in a study of cytomegalovirus exposure and HLA in healthy donors. In the PCR, 60 Vbeta and 13 Jbeta primers were used. Clones were read by immunoSEQ multiplex PCR, and TCRdb kept only the in-frame ones, dropping some. The sample holds over 100,000 clones, about 78% seen once. Sequences were obtained from PBMCs. These receptor sequences come from a female donor in good health and CMV-seronegative.

The chain couples TRBV5-1 to TRBJ1-1, with TRBD1 as a possible D gene (5 bases). Trimming cost V 3 bases and J 5 bases, with 14 bases left between them. Germline V gene sequence: CDR1 SGHRS, CDR2 YFSETQ. The CDR3 totals 14 residues. CDR3 DNA: TGCGCCAGCAGCTCGACCAGGGTGAGTACTGAAGCTTTCTTT. Residues: CASSSTRVSTEAFF.

This rearrangement joins TRBV7-2 to TRBJ1-2, with TRBD1 matching over 7 bases. This CDR3 spans 15 amino acids. CDR1 is SGHTA and CDR2 is FQGNSA in the germline V gene. With V trimmed by 3 bases and J by 1 base, 5 bases remained unmatched. CDR3 loop: CASSLPDRFNYGYTF. DNA for the CDR3: TGTGCCAGCAGCTTGCCGGACAGGTTTAACTATGGCTACACCTTC.

The rearrangement joins TRBV9 to TRBJ1-5; D is undetermined. Per germline, CDR1 SGDLS and CDR2 YYNGEE. This CDR3 spans 14 amino acids. Trimming stripped 0 bases from V and 5 bases from J, with 9 bases between. The CDR3 loop reads CASSVDSGYQPQHF. The CDR3 DNA is TGTGCCAGCAGCGTAGATTCAGGATATCAGCCCCAGCATTTT.

The chain is built from TRBV14 and TRBJ2-1, with a tentative D call TRBD2 (5 bases). The CDR3 covers 17 residues. The V end lost 0 bases, the J end lost 8 bases, and 20 bases lay between the germline ends. The germline CDR1 and CDR2 sequences are SGHDN and FVKESK. The CDR3 DNA is TGTGCCAGCAGCCAAGAAAACGAGCGGTGGTTTGAAGATGAGCAGTTCTTC. It encodes CASSQENERWFEDEQFF. Filled out from reference TRBV14 and TRBJ2-1, the complete variable domain reads EAGVTQFPSHSVIEKGQTVTLRCDPISGHDNLYWYRRVMGKEIKFLLHFVKESKQDESGMPNNRFLAERTGGTYSTLKVQPAELEDSGVYFCASSQENERWFEDEQFFGPGTRLTVL.

This clone was counted once. The chain has TRBV4-3 and TRBJ2-1; D uncertain. Trimming cost V 3 bases and J 0 bases, with 9 bases left between them. The V gene's germline CDR1 is LGHNA and CDR2 YSLEER. This CDR3 has 15 residues. The CDR3 nucleotides are TGCGCCAGCAGCCATGACTTCAGCTCCTACAATGAGCAGTTCTTC. Translated: CASSHDFSSYNEQFF.

This sequence joins TRBV14 and TRBJ2-7; a weak D match, TRBD1 (5 bases). Germline CDR1 and CDR2: SGHDN and FVKESK. The V and J ends lost 0 bases and 1 base respectively, with 7 bases between them. CDR3 length: 14 amino acids. CDR3 amino acids: CASSQDSGSYEQYF. In nucleotides, the CDR3 is TGTGCCAGCAGCCAAGATTCAGGGTCCTACGAGCAGTACTTC.

This sequence joins TRBV7-2 and TRBJ1-1; D may be TRBD1 (5 bases). Germline assignment: CDR1 SGHTA and CDR2 FQGNSA. V was trimmed by 5 bases and J by 5 bases, leaving 12 bases between them. The CDR3 loop spans 13 amino acids. CDR3 amino acids: CASSTHRTTEAFF. In DNA, the CDR3 is TGTGCCAGCAGCACACACCGGACAACTGAAGCTTTCTTT. Complete variable domain (other parts from reference TRBV7-2 and TRBJ1-1): GAGVSQSPSNKVTEKGKDVELRCDPISGHTALYWYRQSLGQGLEFLIYFQGNSAPDKSGLPSDRFSAERTGGSVSTLTIQRTQQEDSAVYLCASSTHRTTEAFFGQGTRLTVV.

The gene calls are TRBV5-1 and TRBJ2-7, with D tentatively TRBD1 (6 bases). CDR3 length: 13 amino acids. Trimming shortened V by 0 bases and J by 11 bases, and 15 bases separated the two germline ends. Germline V gene data show CDR1 as SGHRS and CDR2 as YFSETQ. CDR3 nucleotide sequence: TGCGCCAGCAGCTTGGGCCAGGGGTTTCGCAAGTACTTC. It encodes CASSLGQGFRKYF.

CDR3 DNA sequence: TGCAGCGTTGAAGGGACTAGCGGGAGCGAATCCGAGCAGTACTTC. Protein: CSVEGTSGSESEQYF. This chain uses TRBV29-1 with TRBJ2-7, with 13 bases fitting TRBD2. V gave up 1 base and J gave up 6 bases; unmatched junction bases: 6. The CDR3 contains 15 residues. The V gene's germline CDR1 is SQVTM and CDR2 ANQGSEA.

The chain recombines TRBV28 with TRBJ2-2; 8 bases map to TRBD1. Germline-derived CDR1 and CDR2 are MDHEN and SYDVKM. The trim removed 5 bases at V and 4 bases at J, leaving 6 bases unmatched. The CDR3 sequence is 15 residues long. The DNA of the CDR3 is TGTGCCAGCAGTCCAGACAGGGGTACCACCGGGGAGCTGTTTTTT. Amino acids: CASSPDRGTTGELFF.

This chain uses TRBV30 with TRBJ2-5; 8 bases are a match to TRBD2. Germline V gives CDR1 GTSNPN, CDR2 SVGIG (reference sequence). This CDR3 contains 14 residues. Germline trimming cut 0 bases from V and 4 bases from J; bases unmatched to any gene: 4. The CDR3: CAWSVESGRETQYF. As DNA, the CDR3 is TGTGCCTGGAGTGTAGAAAGCGGGAGAGAGACCCAGTACTTC.

This clone was recorded a few times. The V call is TRBV10-3, the J call TRBJ2-2; TRBD1 agrees at 8 bases. After removal of 6 bases from V and 0 bases from J, the junction contained 0 bases not matched to a gene. Looked up from germline, CDR1 is ENHRY and CDR2 is SYGVKD. This CDR3 region has 14 residues. The CDR3 DNA is TGTGCCATCAGACAGGGGGCGAACACCGGGGAGCTGTTTTTT. The encoded protein is CAIRQGANTGELFF.

The J gene is TRBJ2-7, the V gene TRBV6-5, with D perhaps TRBD1 (5 bases). V shed 0 bases and J shed 3 bases, with 15 bases lying between them. CDR3 length: 16 amino acids. CDR1 and CDR2 from the germline V gene are MNHEY and SVGAGI. CDR3 nucleotide sequence: TGTGCCAGCAGTTACTCCTCAGGACAAACCATCTACGAGCAGTACTTC. As protein: CASSYSSGQTIYEQYF.

The J gene is TRBJ2-5, the V gene TRBV25-1; weak D call: TRBD1 (5 bases). V lost 4 bases to trimming and J lost 9 bases, with 9 bases between them. CDR3 length equals 11 residues. Germline CDR1 is MGHDK and CDR2 is SYGVNS. The CDR3 here is CASSAVGAQYF. The CDR3 bases are TGTGCCAGCAGTGCCGTAGGGGCCCAGTACTTC.

The genes are TRBV5-1 and TRBJ2-1; 7 nucleotides match TRBD2. Trimming removed 5 bases from V and 2 bases from J; junction bases left unmatched: 4. The CDR3 length is 14 residues. CDR1 and CDR2 from the germline V gene are SGHRS and YFSETQ. The CDR3 sequence is CASSAGETYNEQFF. CDR3 nucleotide sequence: TGCGCCAGCAGTGCGGGAGAGACCTACAATGAGCAGTTCTTC.

CDR3 nucleotide sequence: TGTGCCAGCAGCCCCCAGACAGGGGCCACTGAAGCTTTCTTT. Encoded protein: CASSPQTGATEAFF. The rearrangement joins TRBV4-2 to TRBJ1-1; 8 nucleotides match TRBD1. The V gene's germline CDR1 is LGHNA and CDR2 YNFKEQ. The CDR3 is 14 residues long. After removal of 4 bases from V and 4 bases from J, the junction contained 5 bases not matched to a gene.

The chain links TRBV5-1 to TRBJ2-7; no clear D. The length of the CDR3 is 13 residues. Germline-derived CDR1 and CDR2 are SGHRS and YFSETQ. V lost 0 bases to trimming and J lost 5 bases, with 9 bases between them. The CDR3 spells CASSLVKRDEQYF. As DNA, the CDR3 is TGCGCCAGCAGCTTGGTAAAAAGAGACGAGCAGTACTTC.

The chain joins TRBV5-6 to TRBJ2-5; 9 bases are a match to TRBD2. Trimming cost V 10 bases and J 2 bases; bases outside gene matches: 6. Per the germline V gene, CDR1 is SGHDT and CDR2 is YYEEEE. The CDR3 length is 13 residues. The CDR3 nucleotides are TGTGCCGGAAAACTAGCGGGTCAAGAGACCCAGTACTTC. Translated, it gives CAGKLAGQETQYF. Complete variable domain (other parts from reference TRBV5-6 and TRBJ2-5): DAGVTQSPTHLIKTRGQQVTLRCSPKSGHDTVSWYQQALGQGPQFIFQYYEEEERQRGNFPDRFSGHQFPNYSSELNVNALLLGDSALYLCAGKLAGQETQYFGPGTRLLVL.

The J gene is TRBJ2-1, the V gene TRBV5-1, with a tentative D call TRBD1 (6 bases). Per the germline V gene, CDR1 is SGHRS and CDR2 is YFSETQ. V was pared by 5 bases and J by 2 bases, with 23 bases between. The CDR3 spans 18 residues. CDR3 coding DNA: TGCGCCAGCAGTCTGACTACTTACACAGGGAGACCCTACAATGAGCAGTTCTTC. Protein product: CASSLTTYTGRPYNEQFF.

This clone was detected only a few times. The CDR3, as DNA: TGCGCCAGCAGCCGAGGATACGTAGGTCAGCCCCAGCATTTT. This sequence encodes CASSRGYVGQPQHF. The rearrangement links TRBV4-1 to TRBJ1-5; no definite D call. Germline CDR1 and CDR2: MGHRA and YSYEKL. The V end lost 4 bases, the J end lost 6 bases, and 13 bases lay between the germline ends. The CDR3 contains 14 residues.

The V and J genes are TRBV28 and TRBJ1-5; D may be TRBD1 (5 bases). The CDR3 runs 13 residues. Germline lookup yields CDR1 MDHEN and CDR2 SYDVKM. The germline V and J ends were trimmed by 7 bases and 3 bases, with 10 bases remaining between them. CDR3 residues: CASTGGTNQPQHF. DNA of the CDR3: TGTGCCAGCACGGGAGGGACCAATCAGCCCCAGCATTTT.